The 18 T cell receptor beta chains listed next were all sequenced from one sample in a study of PD-1 blockade in classical Hodgkin lymphoma. The assay was immunoSEQ multiplex PCR, and TCRdb's table has in-frame clones only and misses some. This sample has some 90,000 clones, with over 75% found just once. Sample time point: cycle 4 day 1 (C4D1), after about 6 weeks of nivolumab. Every single patient, without exception, relapsed after autologous stem cell transplantation, and brentuximab vedotin exposure varied. Material: peripheral blood mononuclear cells (PBMCs), obtained before the fourth cycle of nivolumab. All receptors come from a human donor with classical Hodgkin lymphoma.

The chain links TRBV28 to TRBJ1-1; D possibly corresponds to TRBD1 (5 bases). From germline, CDR1 is MDHEN and CDR2 SYDVKM. Trimming stripped 3 bases from V and 8 bases from J, with 13 bases between. The CDR3 is made up of 13 amino acids. CDR3 protein: CASSFVGVGEAFF. The CDR3 DNA reads as TGTGCCAGCAGTTTTGTGGGGGTCGGCGAAGCTTTCTTT.

The rearrangement uses TRBV10-3 and TRBJ2-1, with a tentative D call TRBD1 (6 bases). V lost 1 base, J lost 7 bases, and 14 bases lay in between. This CDR3 is built from 15 residues. Germline V lookup: CDR1 ENHRY, CDR2 SYGVKD. The CDR3 DNA follows: TGTGCCATCAGTGAGTATGAGGGCAGGGGTAATGAGCAGTTCTTC. Its protein is CAISEYEGRGNEQFF.

This sequence joins TRBV2 and TRBJ2-3; 11 nucleotides align to TRBD1. Per the germline V gene, CDR1 is SNHLY and CDR2 is FYNNEI. The CDR3 covers 14 residues. With V trimmed by 7 bases and J by 4 bases, 4 bases remained unmatched. CDR3 region: CASNRDRGSDTQYF. The CDR3 nucleotides read TGTGCCAGCAACCGGGACAGGGGGTCAGATACGCAGTATTTT.

This chain uses TRBV6-6 with TRBJ2-5; 9 bases agree with TRBD2. The CDR3 loop spans 16 amino acids. Losses at the gene ends were 5 bases for V and 1 base for J; bases not matched to a gene: 8. The V gene's germline CDR1 is MNHNY and CDR2 SVGAGI (reference sequence). The CDR3 here is CASSGLASFLQETQYF. In nucleotides, the CDR3 is TGTGCCAGCAGTGGACTAGCGAGTTTTCTCCAAGAGACCCAGTACTTC.

The chain recombines TRBV7-2 with TRBJ2-1; 7 bases line up with TRBD2. The CDR3 totals 16 residues. The V gene's germline CDR1 is SGHTA and CDR2 FQGNSA. V dropped 5 bases and J dropped 0; count of bases not matched to a gene: 7. The CDR3 DNA is TGTGCCAGCAGCCCACACCCTAGCGGCTCCTACAATGAGCAGTTCTTC. Protein: CASSPHPSGSYNEQFF.

V gene TRBV7-3 combines with J gene TRBJ2-7, with 11 positions matching TRBD2. The CDR3 contains 14 residues. Losses at the gene ends were 5 bases for V and 6 bases for J; bases not matched to a gene: 6. The germline V gene encodes CDR1 SGHTA and CDR2 FQGTGA. The CDR3 nucleotides are TGTGCCAGCAGCATAGCGGGAGGGCCAAGCGAGCAGTACTTC. It yields the protein CASSIAGGPSEQYF.

This chain links TRBV6-6 with TRBJ2-7; tentative D call: TRBD2 (6 bases). V lost 0 bases and J 2 bases, leaving 14 bases between the germline ends. Germline V gives CDR1 MNHNY, CDR2 SVGAGI (reference sequence). The CDR3 totals 16 residues. CDR3 loop: CASSYSPGLSAYEQYF. The DNA of the CDR3 is TGTGCCAGCAGTTACTCTCCGGGACTCTCGGCCTACGAGCAGTACTTC.

The rearrangement joins TRBV7-9 to TRBJ1-4, with 7 bases fitting TRBD1. Germline CDR1 is SEHNR and CDR2 is FQNEAQ (reference sequence). The ends lost 5 bases at V and 7 bases at J; junction bases unmatched: 7. The CDR3 loop spans 14 amino acids. In DNA form, the CDR3 reads TGTGCCAGCAGCCAGAGGGGGCGCAGTGAAAAACTGTTTTTT. Translated, it gives CASSQRGRSEKLFF.

This clone occurred many times. CDR3 sequence: CASSLRLAGAAGETQYF. The CDR3 nucleotides read TGTGCCAGCAGCCTCCGACTAGCGGGGGCCGCTGGAGAGACCCAGTACTTC. J is TRBJ2-5 and V is TRBV7-8, with 12 bases aligning to TRBD2. In germline, CDR1 is SGHVS, CDR2 FQNEAQ. The CDR3 is made up of 17 amino acids. V dropped 5 bases and J dropped 4; count of bases not matched to a gene: 11.

The chain carries TRBV19 and TRBJ2-6; D possibly corresponds to TRBD1 (5 bases). The CDR3 is made up of 15 amino acids. Trimming removed 5 bases at V and 2 bases at J, with 10 bases between. Per the germline V gene, CDR1 is LNHDA and CDR2 is SQIVND (reference sequence). This chain's CDR3 is CASSLPGTGANVLTF. The CDR3 bases are TGTGCCAGTAGTCTCCCAGGGACTGGGGCCAACGTCCTGACTTTC.

The chain employs TRBV7-6 and TRBJ2-1; the match to TRBD1 covers 10 bases. The CDR3 runs to 16 residues. CDR1 is SGHVS and CDR2 is FNYEAQ in the germline V gene. The V segment lost 5 bases and the J segment 3 bases; nucleotides outside the gene matches: 7. CDR3 sequence: CASSPVGDRGYNEQFF. Written as DNA, the CDR3 is TGTGCCAGCAGCCCTGTCGGGGACAGGGGCTACAATGAGCAGTTCTTC.

The V call is TRBV6-6, the J call TRBJ2-7, with TRBD2 matching 11 bases. Germline V lookup: CDR1 MNHNY, CDR2 SVGAGI (reference sequence). V lost 7 bases to trimming and J lost 4 bases; unmatched junction nucleotides: 3. CDR3 length equals 13 residues. The CDR3 reads CASTWTSGYEQYF. CDR3 nucleotides: TGTGCCAGCACTTGGACTAGCGGGTACGAGCAGTACTTC.

The rearrangement uses TRBV5-6 and TRBJ2-3; TRBD2 matches at 8 bases. Germline CDR1 SGHDT, CDR2 YYEEEE. This CDR3 region has 17 residues. With V trimmed by 4 bases and J by 2 bases, 12 bases remained unmatched. CDR3 residues: CASSPGHWTSTTDTQYF. The CDR3 DNA follows: TGTGCCAGCAGCCCCGGACATTGGACTAGCACCACAGATACGCAGTATTTT.

This clone was seen just once. This sequence joins TRBV7-9 and TRBJ2-7; D may be TRBD2 (6 bases). The V and J ends lost 7 bases and 6 bases respectively, with 25 bases between them. The germline V gene has CDR1 SEHNR and CDR2 FQNEAQ (reference sequence). This CDR3 region has 16 residues. DNA for the CDR3: TGTGCCAGCACCCCTATGACGTGGCGGGACCGAGGCGAGCAGTACTTC. Amino acid sequence: CASTPMTWRDRGEQYF.

This sequence joins TRBV25-1 and TRBJ1-2; tentatively, D is TRBD1 (6 bases). V was trimmed by 3 bases and J by 4 bases, leaving 15 bases between them. The CDR3 has 15 amino acids. Germline values: CDR1 MGHDK, CDR2 SYGVNS. CDR3 sequence: CASSDTGIESYGYTF. The CDR3 DNA sequence: TGTGCCAGCAGTGACACAGGGATCGAGAGCTATGGCTACACCTTC.

CDR3 nucleotide sequence: TGTGCCAGCAGCTTGGGCGGTACTAGCACAGATACGCAGTATTTT. It codes for CASSLGGTSTDTQYF. V usage is TRBV5-4 and J usage is TRBJ2-3; no clear D. The CDR3 has 15 amino acids. CDR1 and CDR2 (germline): SGHNT, YYREEE (reference sequence). Trimming pared 0 bases from V and 0 bases from J, leaving 8 bases between.

The chain links TRBV2 to TRBJ1-2, with D possibly matching TRBD1 (5 bases). Germline CDR1 reads SNHLY; CDR2 reads FYNNEI. Trimming took 2 bases from V and 4 from J, leaving 11 bases between them. The CDR3 runs 14 residues. For the CDR3, the DNA is TGTGCCAGCAGTGAATTGCAGGGCAGCTATGGCTACACCTTC. Protein: CASSELQGSYGYTF.

J is TRBJ2-3 and V is TRBV10-1; 12 nucleotides match TRBD1. Germline values: CDR1 WNHNN, CDR2 SYGVQD (reference sequence). CDR3 length: 17 residues. Trimming at V came to 6 bases and at J to 0 bases, leaving 7 bases not matched to a gene. CDR3 sequence reads: CASSRDRGPASTDTQYF. The CDR3 DNA reads as TGCGCCAGCAGCCGGGACAGGGGGCCTGCAAGCACAGATACGCAGTATTTT.